This T cell receptor (beta chain) was sequenced during a study of cytomegalovirus exposure and HLA in healthy donors (dated by TCRdb to about 2017). Regarding the research as a whole: In an earlier analysis of 450 to 750 of the donors, around 290 Gb of sequence data and approximately 120 million unique TCR beta sequences from about 179 million T cells were reported. HLA typing covered class I and class II loci at four-digit resolution. Approximately 300 gigabases of sequencing data and 78 million or so unique TCR sequences were included in an early release covering about 600 HLA-typed donors. Every discovery cohort repertoire had been produced on one sequencing platform. Rather than using new phenotypic data, the later analysis identified candidate immune exposures from TCR beta sequences and from how often those sequences occurred across donors. Donor age, sex, ethnicity and CMV serostatus were compiled alongside the repertoire data. A separate validation cohort of about 110 different subjects was used in addition to the 666-subject first cohort. Genome-wide SNP genotypes for about 65% of the 666 donors were used in a later genetic analysis, which treated that subset as a discovery cohort. Among the 398 genotyped donors, more than 70% belonged to the genetic ancestry cluster associated with self-reported Caucasian donors. A few DR-DQ haplotypes were handled as single units for association and clustering because linkage in the cohort was strong. A later analysis re-analyzed previously published TCR beta repertoires from several hundred donors and added high-resolution HLA genotyping to study TCR occurrence patterns. The T cell repertoires of several hundred subjects were profiled by immunosequencing and related to cytomegalovirus serostatus. Among over 350 genotyped donors of the cohort, an average of roughly 240,000 unique TCR beta nucleotide sequences were sequenced per donor, roughly 18% of them non-productive. An earlier analysis of around 580 of the donors used high-throughput TCR beta sequencing to judge whether each TCR beta V gene segment behaved as functional or pseudogenic. The number of donors typed differed by locus, with roughly 620-630 for A, B, C, DRB1 and DQB1, roughly 520 for DQA1, 600 to 610 for DPA1, and around 460 for DPB1. To predict cytomegalovirus infection status, the study combined high-throughput TCR immunosequencing, statistical association of individual TCRs with disease status, and machine learning. The aim of the study was to test whether cataloging public T cell receptors could identify signatures of past pathogen exposure. Broader findings and caveats from the paper: A further reported finding was that TCR beta sequences accurately predicted the HLA-A and HLA-B alleles for most subjects in the first cohort. The study gave a list of roughly 150 TCR beta chains associated with cytomegalovirus. For the cohort, immune exposure information was limited to CMV serostatus. The cohort was sequenced for TCR beta chains only, and without alpha or paired-chain data the features that could be detected were limited. According to a later analysis, TCR association rates differed among HLA loci, with DRB1 alleles showing the most associated TCRs and HLA-C alleles showing the fewest. Specific HLA alleles were associated with 16,951 TCR beta sequences at a false discovery rate of 0.05 in a later analysis. The classifier was reported to diagnose cytomegalovirus status with high specificity and sensitivity in both the original cohort and the validation cohort. A cluster of highly shared sequence variants was judged likely to represent a technical artifact of the sequencing pipeline. Assigning TCR associations to individual alleles was difficult when HLA alleles, especially DR and DQ, strongly co-occurred. It was suggested by the authors that the approach could potentially be generalized to other disease states and immunological phenotypes. In a later analysis, most CMV-associated TCR beta chains were found to appear HLA-restricted, with HLA associations seemingly driven largely by CMV exposure. Some IMGT-functional V segments, including TRBV6-2 and TRBV6-3, could not be told apart with the 87-base-pair reads, so those segments were excluded. An association between a missense DCLRE1C variant and V-gene and J-gene trimming of TCR beta chains was found in a later genetic analysis and replicated in an independent cohort. In a later analysis, HLA-associated TCR beta chains were found to be more clonally expanded and to have lower generation probabilities than equally common non-associated chains. Compared with the 666-donor mean, donors in an Asian-associated ancestry cluster had fewer N-insertions in productive TCRs, according to a later genetic analysis. A few of the identified cytomegalovirus-associated TCR beta chains were confirmed in vitro to be specific for cytomegalovirus antigens. Because counts were too low, roughly 17 rarely observed V segments, including chromosome 9 orphons, were left out of the earlier analysis of some 600 of the donors. Because HLA typing was unavailable for some donors at each locus, only the typed subset was used in association tests. Correlated functional status among segregating V segments might be attributable to linkage disequilibrium, but an unknown experimental factor could not be ruled out. While some public TCRs were present in many individuals, most TCR sequences turned up only very rarely across donors. Presence/absence analyses assumed roughly uniform sequencing depth across donors, an assumption that may not hold. Several of the top co-occurrence clusters appeared to be linked to parvovirus B19, influenza, CMV and Epstein-Barr virus, according to a later analysis. In an earlier analysis of some 640 of the donors, most TCR beta V segments were observed in productive rearrangements about 87% or about 30% of the time, broadly matching IMGT annotations.

The cohort comprised under 700 healthy bone marrow donors. All cohort members were sampled while nominally healthy, although unrecorded immune exposures were likely present. The donor was CMV seropositive and was included in the group of around 300 seropositive cohort members. A peripheral blood sample was collected from each donor, and TCR beta sequencing was performed on peripheral blood mononuclear cells. Genomic DNA was extracted from the blood cell samples with the Qiagen DNeasy Blood Extraction Kit. As concerns this clone: What antigen it recognizes has not been identified. No base quality information exists; no much larger clone differs at one position.

The germline V gene supplies CDR1 KGHSH and CDR2 LQKENI. Relative to germline, V is missing 4 bases and J is missing 0 bases, with 6 bases of the junction outside any gene match. The CDR3 runs 16 amino acids, cysteine and phenylalanine included. The read is trimmed to its CDR3 DNA, 48 bases read in frame from base 1. To prepare the library, the immunoSEQ multiplex PCR assay was applied. The multiplex PCR relied on a mix of 60 forward primers for TCR Vbeta segments and 13 reverse primers for TCR Jbeta segments. The CDR3 region of rearranged TCR beta genes was amplified from genomic DNA with a multiplex PCR assay. Amplified TCR beta libraries were sequenced as 87-base-pair reads on the Illumina HiSeq System. Turning to the authors' computational methods: A later analysis tallied 80 million to 95 million unique TCR beta chains across the 666 repertoires, and some 10 million of those chains were shared by two or more donors. A nearest-neighbor algorithm error-corrected the raw reads and collapsed the reads into unique sequences, merging closely related sequences to remove PCR and sequencing errors. Alignment of CDR3 sequences to IMGT reference sequences was used to assign V, D and J gene segments. Each retained sequence needed at least a six-nucleotide match to both a V gene segment and a J gene segment. Rearrangements were called productive when the CDR3 lacked stop codons and stayed in frame with V and J; all others were non-productive. Following IMGT convention, CDR3 was defined as the stretch from the second conserved V-encoded cysteine to the conserved J-encoded phenylalanine. The earlier analysis of a few hundred of the donors excluded sequences that lacked an unambiguous match to a single V gene segment. An earlier analysis of fewer than 650 of the donors classified V segments as functional when productive rearrangements were above 56.7% and as segregating when the standard deviation between donors was above 5%. A statistical classification framework was built for diagnosing cytomegalovirus status from the catalog of TCR beta chain sequences. In a later analysis, TCR nucleotide sequences were compared against IMGT/GENE-DB human TR gene sequences so that V and J genes could be assigned. The TCRdist pipeline was used in a later analysis to assign CDR3 sequences and most-parsimonious VDJ recombination scenarios. A later analysis defined each TCR beta chain by its CDR3 amino acid sequence plus V-gene family, and excluded reads lacking a unique V-gene family. To address suspected cross-contamination and a sequencing artifact, a later analysis removed roughly 640 highly shared, low-generation-probability nucleotide sequences. In a later analysis, a clonal expansion index for each public chain was calculated from normalized within-repertoire ranks of inferred template counts. A later analysis computed generation probabilities with a VDJ recombination model fitted to out-of-frame rearrangements, and checked the results against IGoR. Hypergeometric tests were used in a later analysis to score TCR-TCR, TCR-HLA and TCR-CMV co-occurrence, with a repertoire-size bias correction applied to the TCR pairs. In a later analysis, false discovery rates were estimated by permuting HLA or CMV assignments 20 times. In a later analysis, co-occurring TCRs were grouped with DBSCAN, and TCRdist sequence similarity was added when clustering was performed within HLA-allele-positive subsets. For co-occurrence clustering, repertoires with fewer than 30,000 or more than 120,000 public chains were excluded, along with a handful of repertoires with anomalous nucleotide sharing. The table was pulled from immuneACCESS by TCRdb, which kept in-frame rearrangements only. Such tables lose some clones; where checked, under half of the loss comes from unresolved V genes, and the rest has no known cause. V and J calls and clone size are given by that table; D and trimming were obtained from the DNA. The sample table contains under 130,000 clones; only one count was recorded for 50% to 65% of them. The ten largest clones capture less than 4.5% of the sample.

This clonotype was sampled from a man aged 25 to 45 in good health and CMV-seropositive. Recombination linked TRBV18 to TRBJ1-2, and 9 junctional nucleotides match TRBD1. The sequenced material came from PBMCs. CDR3 loop: CASSQGQGSANYGYTF. The base sequence is TGTGCCAGCTCACAGGGACAGGGCTCAGCTAACTATGGCTACACCTTC.